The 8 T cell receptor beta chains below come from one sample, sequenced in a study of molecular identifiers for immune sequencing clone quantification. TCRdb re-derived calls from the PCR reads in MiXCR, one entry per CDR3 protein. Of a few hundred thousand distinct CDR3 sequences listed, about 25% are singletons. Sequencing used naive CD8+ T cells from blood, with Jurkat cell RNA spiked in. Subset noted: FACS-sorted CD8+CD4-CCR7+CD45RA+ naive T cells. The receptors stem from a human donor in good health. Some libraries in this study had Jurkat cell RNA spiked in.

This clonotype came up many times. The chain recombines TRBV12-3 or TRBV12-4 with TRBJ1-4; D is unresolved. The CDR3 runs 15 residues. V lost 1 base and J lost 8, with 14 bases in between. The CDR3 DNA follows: TGTGCCAGCAGTTTAGAGGCTGCCCACGAGGAAAAACTGTTTTTT. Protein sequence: CASSLEAAHEEKLFF.

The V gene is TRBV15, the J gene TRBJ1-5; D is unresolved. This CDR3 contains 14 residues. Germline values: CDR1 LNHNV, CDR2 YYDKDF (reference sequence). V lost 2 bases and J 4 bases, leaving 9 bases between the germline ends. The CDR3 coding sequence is TGTGCCACCAGCAGATTTGGGGAGAATCAGCCCCAGCATTTT. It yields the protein CATSRFGENQPQHF.

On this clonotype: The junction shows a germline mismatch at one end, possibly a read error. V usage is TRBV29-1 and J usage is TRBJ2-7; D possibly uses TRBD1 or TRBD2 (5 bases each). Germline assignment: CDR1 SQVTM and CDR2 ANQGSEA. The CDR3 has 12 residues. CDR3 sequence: CSVEQGGYGQYF. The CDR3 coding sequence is TGCAGCGTTGAACAGGGCGGGTACGGGCAGTACTTC.

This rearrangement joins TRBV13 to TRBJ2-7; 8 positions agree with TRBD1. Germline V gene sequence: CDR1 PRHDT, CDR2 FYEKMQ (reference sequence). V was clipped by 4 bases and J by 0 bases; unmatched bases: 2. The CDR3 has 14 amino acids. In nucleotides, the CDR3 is TGTGCCAGCAGCTGGACAGGGTGCTCCTACGAGCAGTACTTC. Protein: CASSWTGCSYEQYF.

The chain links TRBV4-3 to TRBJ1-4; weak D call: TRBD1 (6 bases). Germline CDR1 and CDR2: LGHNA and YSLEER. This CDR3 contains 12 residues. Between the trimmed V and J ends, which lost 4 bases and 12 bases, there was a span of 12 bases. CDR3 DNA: TGCGCCAGCAGCCCCAGGGGTGACGAACTGTTTTTT. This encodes CASSPRGDELFF.

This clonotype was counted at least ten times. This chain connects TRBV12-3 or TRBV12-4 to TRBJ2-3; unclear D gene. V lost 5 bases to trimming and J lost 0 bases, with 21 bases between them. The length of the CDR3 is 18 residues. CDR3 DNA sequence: TGTGCCAGCAGTCCAATTTTGGGTGCGAGAACTAGCACAGATACGCAGTATTTT. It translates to CASSPILGARTSTDTQYF.

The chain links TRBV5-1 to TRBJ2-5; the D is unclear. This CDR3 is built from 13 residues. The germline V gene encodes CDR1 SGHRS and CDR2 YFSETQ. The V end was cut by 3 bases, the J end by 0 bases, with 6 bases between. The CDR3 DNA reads TGCGCCAGCAGCTCATTGTACCAAGAGACCCAGTACTTC. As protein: CASSSLYQETQYF.

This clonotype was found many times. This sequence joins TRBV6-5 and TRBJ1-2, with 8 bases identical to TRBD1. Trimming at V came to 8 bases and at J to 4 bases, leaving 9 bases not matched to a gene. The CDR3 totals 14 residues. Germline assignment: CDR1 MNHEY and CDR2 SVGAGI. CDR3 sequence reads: CASGGQDNAYGYTF. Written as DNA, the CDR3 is TGTGCCAGCGGGGGACAGGATAACGCCTATGGCTACACCTTC.